These 9 T cell receptor beta chains were sequenced from one sample in a study of T cell responses to AZD1222 COVID-19 vaccine. TCRdb keeps only in-frame clones here, not all; method: immunoSEQ multiplex PCR. This sample has around 140,000 clones, with roughly nine tenths found just once. Sequencing used peripheral blood, obtained on day 0 of AZD1222 vaccination. These receptors were collected from an adult in good health.

This chain joins TRBV2 and TRBJ2-7, with 9 positions matching TRBD1. V shed 7 bases, J shed 3 bases, and the junction held 1 base outside the gene matches. The CDR3 totals 12 residues. From germline, CDR1 is SNHLY and CDR2 FYNNEI. The CDR3 sequence: CASTGQGYEQYF. CDR3 DNA: TGTGCCAGCACGGGACAGGGCTACGAGCAGTACTTC. The complete variable domain, with remaining parts taken from reference TRBV2 and TRBJ2-7, reads EPEVTQTPSHQVTQMGQEVILRCVPISNHLYFYWYRQILGQKVEFLVSFYNNEISEKSEIFDDQFSVERPDGSNFTLKIRSTKLEDSAMYFCASTGQGYEQYFGPGTRLTVT.

The chain links TRBV7-2 to TRBJ2-2; D possibly uses TRBD1 or TRBD2 (6 bases each). V gave up 7 bases and J gave up 6 bases, with 12 bases separating them. The CDR3 has 13 residues. Per the germline V gene, CDR1 is SGHTA and CDR2 is FQGNSA. The CDR3 protein is CASNNREAGELFF. The DNA of the CDR3 is TGTGCCAGCAACAACAGGGAGGCCGGGGAGCTGTTTTTT.

This chain connects TRBV9 to TRBJ2-7; possible D gene TRBD1, 5 bases. In germline, CDR1 is SGDLS, CDR2 YYNGEE. The V end was cut by 0 bases, the J end by 5 bases, with 9 bases between. CDR3 size: 13 residues. The CDR3 protein is CASSVGQIDEQYF. The CDR3 bases are TGTGCCAGCAGCGTAGGACAGATAGACGAGCAGTACTTC. Together with reference TRBV9 and TRBJ2-7, the CDR3 gives the full variable domain: DSGVTQTPKHLITATGQRVTLRCSPRSGDLSVYWYQQSLDQGLQFLIQYYNGEERAKGNILERFSAQQFPDLHSELNLSSLELGDSALYFCASSVGQIDEQYFGPGTRLTVT.

This chain joins TRBV4-3 and TRBJ2-1, with 9 positions matching TRBD2. With V trimmed by 2 bases and J by 8 bases, 7 bases remained unmatched. Germline lookup yields CDR1 LGHNA and CDR2 YSLEER. The CDR3 consists of 15 residues. This CDR3 reads CASSQPGLAIYEQFF. The CDR3 coding sequence is TGCGCCAGCAGCCAACCGGGACTAGCTATCTATGAGCAGTTCTTC.

The J gene is TRBJ2-7, the V gene TRBV19, with 11 bases fitting TRBD1. This CDR3 has 15 residues. Germline V gene lookup returns CDR1 LNHDA and CDR2 SQIVND (reference sequence). V was clipped by 3 bases and J by 6 bases; unmatched bases: 7. DNA for the CDR3: TGTGCCAGTAGTATTTGGGGACAGGGGGACGGCGAGCAGTACTTC. It encodes CASSIWGQGDGEQYF.

The rearrangement uses TRBV24-1 and TRBJ2-5, with D maybe TRBD2 (7 bases). The germline V gene has CDR1 KGHDR and CDR2 SFDVKD. V dropped 2 bases and J dropped 5 bases, with 14 bases sitting between them. The CDR3 is 15 amino acids. The CDR3 region has the DNA TGTGCCACCAGTGATTGGGAGGGGGAAGGGGAGACCCAGTACTTC. Translated, it gives CATSDWEGEGETQYF.

This chain connects TRBV9 to TRBJ2-3; tentatively, D is TRBD1 (5 bases). Germline CDR1 reads SGDLS; CDR2 reads YYNGEE. The CDR3 loop spans 14 amino acids. The germline V and J ends were trimmed by 0 bases and 2 bases, with 7 bases remaining between them. The CDR3 loop reads CASSVGQNTDTQYF. In nucleotides, the CDR3 is TGTGCCAGCAGCGTAGGACAGAACACAGATACGCAGTATTTT.

This chain joins TRBV7-9 and TRBJ2-2; 11 bases fit TRBD1. The CDR3 has 16 residues. CDR1 SEHNR and CDR2 FQNEAQ come from the germline V gene (reference sequence). V shed 10 bases and J 3 bases; nucleotides not matched to a gene: 10. CDR3 region: CATHVGQGVDTGELFF. The CDR3 bases are TGTGCCACCCATGTGGGACAGGGGGTCGACACCGGGGAGCTGTTTTTT.

The V and J genes are TRBV3-1 (or the pseudogene TRBV3-2) and TRBJ1-2; TRBD1 aligns across 9 bases. The length of the CDR3 is 16 residues. With V trimmed by 3 bases and J by 7 bases, 12 bases remained unmatched. Per the germline V gene, CDR1 is LGHDT and CDR2 is YNNKEL (reference sequence). The CDR3 spells CASSQRADRGEGGYTF. The CDR3 DNA reads as TGTGCCAGCAGCCAGAGAGCGGACAGGGGAGAGGGTGGCTACACCTTC.